A selection of T cell receptor beta chains follows, all from one sample in a study of blood T cell repertoires in COVID-19. Generated by immunoSEQ multiplex PCR, the TCRdb table keeps only in-frame clones and is missing some. The sample has roughly 70,000 clones, about four fifths seen once. Sequences were obtained from peripheral blood. The receptors originated from a woman aged 60-75 years with acute or convalescent COVID-19. The CDR3 runs from the conserved cysteine through the conserved F or W. A D gene is named only where the DNA matches it firmly. Clone size appears in some rows only: once, few, many, or a class for an expanded clone.

abundance: NA
len: 17
j_gene: TRBJ2-7
v_gene: TRBV15
d_gene: TRBD1
CDR3nt: TGTGCCACCAGCAGAGGGGTCGCAGGGGGCGTAATAATCGAGCAGTACTTC
CDR3aa: CATSRGVAGGVIIEQYF

abundance: NA
len: 15
j_gene: TRBJ1-1
v_gene: TRBV19
d_gene: TRBD1
CDR3nt: TGTGCCAGTAGTACCGACAGGGGCATAAACACTGAAGCTTTCTTT
CDR3aa: CASSTDRGINTEAFF

abundance: NA
len: 15
j_gene: TRBJ1-5
v_gene: TRBV24-1
d_gene: TRBD1
CDR3nt: TGTGCCACCAGTGATCCGACAGGGGGCACTCAGCCCCAGCATTTT
CDR3aa: CATSDPTGGTQPQHF

abundance: NA
len: 16
j_gene: TRBJ2-2
v_gene: TRBV6-5
d_gene: TRBD1
CDR3nt: TGTGCCAGCAGTTACTCGACAGGGGAAATTACCGGGGAGCTGTTTTTT
CDR3aa: CASSYSTGEITGELFF

abundance: NA
len: 15
j_gene: TRBJ1-1
v_gene: TRBV5-1
d_gene: TRBD1
CDR3nt: TGCGCCAGCAGACCAAACCGGGACAGGAGCACTGAAGCTTTCTTT
CDR3aa: CASRPNRDRSTEAFF

abundance: NA
len: 16
j_gene: TRBJ1-1
v_gene: TRBV5-4
d_gene: NA
CDR3nt: TGTGCCAGCAGCTTGGTTGTTAGGAGGGGAAACACTGAAGCTTTCTTT
CDR3aa: CASSLVVRRGNTEAFF

abundance: NA
len: 12
j_gene: TRBJ2-3
v_gene: TRBV29-1
d_gene: NA
CDR3nt: TGCAGCGTGGGGCCAGGGAAAGATACGCAGTATTTT
CDR3aa: CSVGPGKDTQYF

abundance: NA
len: 16
j_gene: TRBJ2-1
v_gene: TRBV30
d_gene: TRBD2
CDR3nt: TGTGCCTGGAGCCGAACGATAGCGGGGGCCTACAATGAGCAGTTCTTC
CDR3aa: CAWSRTIAGAYNEQFF

abundance: NA
len: 14
j_gene: TRBJ1-6
v_gene: TRBV19
d_gene: NA
CDR3nt: TGTGCCAGTACCCCGGCACAGAGACATTCACCCCTCCACTTT
CDR3aa: CASTPAQRHSPLHF

abundance: NA
len: 16
j_gene: TRBJ2-7
v_gene: TRBV5-1
d_gene: NA
CDR3nt: TGCGCCAGCAGCTTGGACGTCCAGAGGCAAACCTACGAGCAGTACTTC
CDR3aa: CASSLDVQRQTYEQYF

abundance: NA
len: 13
j_gene: TRBJ1-2
v_gene: TRBV10-2
d_gene: NA
CDR3nt: TGCGCCAGCAGCCCAATCGGACAGAATGGCTACACCTTC
CDR3aa: CASSPIGQNGYTF

abundance: NA
len: 12
j_gene: TRBJ1-1
v_gene: TRBV5-4
d_gene: NA
CDR3nt: TGTGCCAGCAGCTTGGCCAGGGAAGAAGCTTTCTTT
CDR3aa: CASSLAREEAFF

abundance: NA
len: 15
j_gene: TRBJ2-3
v_gene: TRBV7-2
d_gene: NA
CDR3nt: TGTGCCAGCAGCTTTGGTGGGGGGTCATCAGATACGCAGTATTTT
CDR3aa: CASSFGGGSSDTQYF

abundance: NA
len: 16
j_gene: TRBJ1-2
v_gene: TRBV3-1/TRBV3-2
d_gene: NA
CDR3nt: TGTGCCAGCAGCCAACGAACTATAAACGGGGAATCTGGCTACACCTTC
CDR3aa: CASSQRTINGESGYTF

abundance: NA
len: 14
j_gene: TRBJ1-1
v_gene: TRBV24-1
d_gene: NA
CDR3nt: TGTGCCACCAGGAAACAGACCCTTAACACTGAAGCTTTCTTT
CDR3aa: CATRKQTLNTEAFF

abundance: NA
len: 14
j_gene: TRBJ1-4
v_gene: TRBV19
d_gene: NA
CDR3nt: TGTGCCAGTAGTATGAGGGACACCCGTGAAAAACTGTTTTTT
CDR3aa: CASSMRDTREKLFF

abundance: NA
len: 13
j_gene: TRBJ1-2
v_gene: TRBV30
d_gene: NA
CDR3nt: TGTGCCTGGACCCGGAGGGGGGGGGTTGGCTACACCTTC
CDR3aa: CAWTRRGGVGYTF

abundance: NA
len: 15
j_gene: TRBJ2-1
v_gene: TRBV19
d_gene: TRBD2
CDR3nt: TGTGCCAGTACCCTCGGGGCGGGGGGGCCAAATGAGCAGTTCTTC
CDR3aa: CASTLGAGGPNEQFF

abundance: NA
len: 13
j_gene: TRBJ2-5
v_gene: TRBV24-1
d_gene: NA
CDR3nt: TGTGCCACCAGTGATTTGCGCCAAGAGACCCAGTACTTC
CDR3aa: CATSDLRQETQYF

abundance: NA
len: 15
j_gene: TRBJ1-3
v_gene: TRBV2
d_gene: NA
CDR3nt: TGTGCCAGCAGTGGCCAGGGGAGCTCTGGAAACACCATATATTTT
CDR3aa: CASSGQGSSGNTIYF

abundance: NA
len: 15
j_gene: TRBJ1-3
v_gene: TRBV11-2
d_gene: NA
CDR3nt: TGTGCCAGCAGCTTAGTAGGGGCAGAAGAAAACACCATATATTTT
CDR3aa: CASSLVGAEENTIYF

abundance: NA
len: 17
j_gene: TRBJ2-1
v_gene: TRBV15
d_gene: NA
CDR3nt: TGTGCCACCAGCAGAGATACAGGGATCCGCGCCTACAATGAGCAGTTCTTC
CDR3aa: CATSRDTGIRAYNEQFF

abundance: NA
len: 13
j_gene: TRBJ1-1
v_gene: TRBV9
d_gene: NA
CDR3nt: TGTGCCAGCAGCGTGGGAGCGAACACTGAAGCTTTCTTT
CDR3aa: CASSVGANTEAFF

abundance: NA
len: 16
j_gene: TRBJ1-2
v_gene: TRBV11-1
d_gene: NA
CDR3nt: TGTGCCAGCAGCTTAAGCGGGGGAACGACTAACTATGGCTACACCTTC
CDR3aa: CASSLSGGTTNYGYTF

abundance: few
len: 13
j_gene: TRBJ1-1
v_gene: TRBV7-3
d_gene: NA
CDR3nt: TGTGCCAGCAGCCTACGGACAGACACTGAAGCTTTCTTT
CDR3aa: CASSLRTDTEAFF

abundance: NA
len: 15
j_gene: TRBJ2-3
v_gene: TRBV10-3
d_gene: TRBD2
CDR3nt: TGTGCCATCAGGACTAGCGGGGGGCGCACAGATACGCAGTATTTT
CDR3aa: CAIRTSGGRTDTQYF

abundance: once
len: 13
j_gene: TRBJ2-1
v_gene: TRBV5-1
d_gene: NA
CDR3nt: TGCGCCAGCAGCTTCCCAGGAGGCAATGAGCAGTTCTTC
CDR3aa: CASSFPGGNEQFF

abundance: NA
len: 17
j_gene: TRBJ2-5
v_gene: TRBV9
d_gene: TRBD2
CDR3nt: TGTGCCAGCAGCGCGGGGGAGACTAGCGGATCAAAAGAGACCCAGTACTTC
CDR3aa: CASSAGETSGSKETQYF

abundance: NA
len: 19
j_gene: TRBJ2-6
v_gene: TRBV14
d_gene: NA
CDR3nt: TGTGCCAGCAGCCAACGTAGCAGGGGACGGGTGGAAGGGGCCAACGTCCTGACTTTC
CDR3aa: CASSQRSRGRVEGANVLTF

abundance: NA
len: 12
j_gene: TRBJ1-2
v_gene: TRBV5-5
d_gene: NA
CDR3nt: TGTGCCAGCACCATGGGGAGTTGGGGCTACACCTTC
CDR3aa: CASTMGSWGYTF

abundance: NA
len: 16
j_gene: TRBJ2-3
v_gene: TRBV3-1/TRBV3-2
d_gene: NA
CDR3nt: TGTGCCAGCAGCCAAGGATTGGGCAGGGGTTCAGATACGCAGTATTTT
CDR3aa: CASSQGLGRGSDTQYF

abundance: NA
len: 14
j_gene: TRBJ1-2
v_gene: TRBV24-1
d_gene: TRBD1
CDR3nt: TGTGCCACCAGTGCCTTGGGACAGAACTATGGCTACACCTTC
CDR3aa: CATSALGQNYGYTF

abundance: NA
len: 11
j_gene: TRBJ2-1
v_gene: TRBV27
d_gene: TRBD1
CDR3nt: TGTGCCAGCAGTCCCGGGACAGGGGAGTTCTTC
CDR3aa: CASSPGTGEFF

abundance: once
len: 15
j_gene: TRBJ1-1
v_gene: TRBV5-1
d_gene: NA
CDR3nt: TGCGCCAGCAGCCCCCTGGGGCGGGAGAACACTGAAGCTTTCTTT
CDR3aa: CASSPLGRENTEAFF

abundance: NA
len: 13
j_gene: TRBJ2-4
v_gene: TRBV6-1
d_gene: NA
CDR3nt: TGTGCCAGCAGTGAAAGGGGAGGAAACATTCAGTACTTC
CDR3aa: CASSERGGNIQYF

abundance: NA
len: 15
j_gene: TRBJ2-3
v_gene: TRBV11-3
d_gene: NA
CDR3nt: TGTGCCAGCAGCTTTCAGGGGCTGGAGGAAGATACGCAGTATTTT
CDR3aa: CASSFQGLEEDTQYF

abundance: once
len: 11
j_gene: TRBJ2-2
v_gene: TRBV20-1
d_gene: NA
CDR3nt: TGCAGTGCTATCTACACCGGGGAGCTGTTTTTT
CDR3aa: CSAIYTGELFF

abundance: NA
len: 13
j_gene: TRBJ2-5
v_gene: TRBV27
d_gene: TRBD1
CDR3nt: TGTGCCAGCTCTGAACAGGGGCGGGAGACCCAGTACTTC
CDR3aa: CASSEQGRETQYF

abundance: NA
len: 14
j_gene: TRBJ1-2
v_gene: TRBV6-5
d_gene: NA
CDR3nt: TGTGCCAGCAGATCCGGAGCCTTTGGCTATGGCTACACCTTC
CDR3aa: CASRSGAFGYGYTF

abundance: NA
len: 15
j_gene: TRBJ1-4
v_gene: TRBV2
d_gene: TRBD1
CDR3nt: TGTGCCAGCAGTGATATCAGGGGGGCTAATGAAAAACTGTTTTTT
CDR3aa: CASSDIRGANEKLFF

abundance: NA
len: 13
j_gene: TRBJ2-5
v_gene: TRBV5-1
d_gene: NA
CDR3nt: TGCGCCAGCAGCAATCAGGGGTGGGAGACCCAGTACTTC
CDR3aa: CASSNQGWETQYF

abundance: NA
len: 16
j_gene: TRBJ2-1
v_gene: TRBV27
d_gene: TRBD2
CDR3nt: TGTGCCAGCAGTTACGGTGGGACTAGCGGTTACAATGAGCAGTTCTTC
CDR3aa: CASSYGGTSGYNEQFF

abundance: NA
len: 15
j_gene: TRBJ1-1
v_gene: TRBV3-1/TRBV3-2
d_gene: NA
CDR3nt: TGTGCCAGCAACGGGGGGCCTCAGCAGGATACTGAAGCTTTCTTT
CDR3aa: CASNGGPQQDTEAFF

abundance: NA
len: 15
j_gene: TRBJ2-7
v_gene: TRBV11-2
d_gene: TRBD1
CDR3nt: TGTGCCAGCAGCTTAGGGGGGACAGGACCCTACGAGCAGTACTTC
CDR3aa: CASSLGGTGPYEQYF

abundance: NA
len: 14
j_gene: TRBJ2-3
v_gene: TRBV5-4
d_gene: NA
CDR3nt: TGTGCCAGCAGCTTGGAGTCTAACGGAGATACGCAGTATTTT
CDR3aa: CASSLESNGDTQYF

abundance: few
len: 13
j_gene: TRBJ1-1
v_gene: TRBV6-5
d_gene: TRBD1
CDR3nt: TGTGCCAGTCGACAGGGCCAGGGGACTGAAGCTTTCTTT
CDR3aa: CASRQGQGTEAFF

abundance: NA
len: 13
j_gene: TRBJ1-5
v_gene: TRBV29-1
d_gene: TRBD1
CDR3nt: TGCAGCGTCGGACAGGGGACGGGTCAGCCCCAGCATTTT
CDR3aa: CSVGQGTGQPQHF

abundance: NA
len: 15
j_gene: TRBJ2-3
v_gene: TRBV6-5
d_gene: TRBD1
CDR3nt: TGTGCCAGCAGGGGACAGGGGGGCGGCACAGATACGCAGTATTTT
CDR3aa: CASRGQGGGTDTQYF

abundance: NA
len: 15
j_gene: TRBJ2-7
v_gene: TRBV14
d_gene: TRBD1
CDR3nt: TGTGCCAGCAGCCAGGTTTCGGGACAGGGGTCTGAGCAGTACTTC
CDR3aa: CASSQVSGQGSEQYF

abundance: NA
len: 13
j_gene: TRBJ2-5
v_gene: TRBV10-3
d_gene: NA
CDR3nt: TGTGCCATCAGTGGCGGGGCTCAAGAGACCCAGTACTTC
CDR3aa: CAISGGAQETQYF

abundance: NA
len: 11
j_gene: TRBJ1-2
v_gene: TRBV6-5
d_gene: NA
CDR3nt: TGTGCCAGCAACACCGACTATGGCTACACCTTC
CDR3aa: CASNTDYGYTF

abundance: NA
len: 14
j_gene: TRBJ1-6
v_gene: TRBV7-9
d_gene: TRBD1
CDR3nt: TGTGCCAGCAGCCGGGACAGGGGGCTTTCACCCCTCCACTTT
CDR3aa: CASSRDRGLSPLHF

abundance: few
len: 15
j_gene: TRBJ1-4
v_gene: TRBV6-5
d_gene: NA
CDR3nt: TGTGCCAGCAGTCCCTCGGCAGGTGCTAATGAAAAACTGTTTTTT
CDR3aa: CASSPSAGANEKLFF